The rows below give T cell receptor beta chains drawn from one sample of a study of read filtering for tumor transcriptome and immune sequencing. TCRdb reprocessed the reads via MiXCR and lists one record per CDR3 protein. The repertoire includes tens of thousands of distinct CDR3 sequences, around 18% of them detected once, and about an eighth sits in the top ten. The sample comprised a population of CD138-negative cells sorted from bone marrow. These receptors all come from a donor aged 40 or over with multiple myeloma. CDR3s include the opening cysteine and the closing phenylalanine or tryptophan. A D gene is named only where the DNA matches it firmly. Clone size appears in some rows only: once, few, many, or a class for an expanded clone.

cdr3_length: 15
v_call: TRBV11-3
clone_size: many
d_call: -
j_call: TRBJ1-4
cdr3_aa: CASSSRPVPNEKLFF
cdr3_nt: TGTGCCAGCAGTTCTAGACCGGTGCCTAATGAAAAACTGTTTTTT

cdr3_length: 13
v_call: TRBV12-3/TRBV12-4
clone_size: many
d_call: -
j_call: TRBJ1-1
cdr3_aa: CASSLQVNTEAFF
cdr3_nt: TGTGCCAGCAGTTTACAGGTGAACACTGAAGCTTTCTTT

cdr3_length: 14
v_call: TRBV20-1
clone_size: many
d_call: -
j_call: TRBJ2-5
cdr3_aa: CSARSSDEKETQYF
cdr3_nt: TGCAGTGCTAGAAGTTCGGACGAGAAAGAGACCCAGTACTTC

cdr3_length: 15
v_call: TRBV28
clone_size: many
d_call: -
j_call: TRBJ1-2
cdr3_aa: CASSSITGRGYGYTF
cdr3_nt: TGTGCCAGCAGCTCCATTACCGGGAGGGGGTATGGCTACACCTTC

cdr3_length: 14
v_call: TRBV20-1
clone_size: many
d_call: -
j_call: TRBJ2-7
cdr3_aa: CSARRVGVSYEQYF
cdr3_nt: TGCAGTGCTAGAAGGGTCGGCGTCTCCTACGAGCAGTACTTC

cdr3_length: 15
v_call: TRBV5-1
clone_size: many
d_call: TRBD1
j_call: TRBJ1-2
cdr3_aa: CASSRTGGDDYGYTF
cdr3_nt: TGCGCCAGCAGCCGGACAGGGGGCGACGACTATGGCTACACCTTC

cdr3_length: 16
v_call: TRBV20-1
clone_size: many
d_call: TRBD2
j_call: TRBJ2-1
cdr3_aa: CSARERETSSYNEQFF
cdr3_nt: TGCAGTGCCCGTGAGCGGGAGACCTCCTCCTACAATGAGCAGTTCTTC

cdr3_length: 11
v_call: TRBV20-1
clone_size: -
d_call: -
j_call: TRBJ1-2
cdr3_aa: CSARTDYGYTF
cdr3_nt: TGCAGTGCTCGGACGGATTATGGCTACACCTTC

cdr3_length: 16
v_call: TRBV28
clone_size: -
d_call: TRBD2
j_call: TRBJ2-7
cdr3_aa: CASRTPGGILPSEQYF
cdr3_nt: TGTGCCAGCAGGACCCCGGGGGGAATCTTGCCCTCCGAGCAGTACTTC

cdr3_length: 13
v_call: TRBV12-3/TRBV12-4
clone_size: many
d_call: -
j_call: TRBJ2-1
cdr3_aa: CASRPRTRTEQFF
cdr3_nt: TGTGCCAGCAGACCTAGGACCCGTACCGAGCAGTTCTTC

cdr3_length: 18
v_call: TRBV7-3
clone_size: many
d_call: TRBD2
j_call: TRBJ2-1
cdr3_aa: CATEGGTSGQSSYNEQFF
cdr3_nt: TGTGCCACCGAGGGAGGGACTAGCGGCCAAAGCTCCTACAATGAGCAGTTCTTC

cdr3_length: 15
v_call: TRBV4-1
clone_size: -
d_call: TRBD1
j_call: TRBJ2-3
cdr3_aa: CASSQEGQASTTQYF
cdr3_nt: TGCGCCAGCAGCCAAGAGGGACAGGCCTCCACTACGCAGTATTTT

cdr3_length: 14
v_call: TRBV10-3
clone_size: many
d_call: TRBD2
j_call: TRBJ2-1
cdr3_aa: CASEGAGVYNEQFF
cdr3_nt: TGTGCCAGCGAGGGAGCGGGGGTCTACAATGAGCAGTTCTTC